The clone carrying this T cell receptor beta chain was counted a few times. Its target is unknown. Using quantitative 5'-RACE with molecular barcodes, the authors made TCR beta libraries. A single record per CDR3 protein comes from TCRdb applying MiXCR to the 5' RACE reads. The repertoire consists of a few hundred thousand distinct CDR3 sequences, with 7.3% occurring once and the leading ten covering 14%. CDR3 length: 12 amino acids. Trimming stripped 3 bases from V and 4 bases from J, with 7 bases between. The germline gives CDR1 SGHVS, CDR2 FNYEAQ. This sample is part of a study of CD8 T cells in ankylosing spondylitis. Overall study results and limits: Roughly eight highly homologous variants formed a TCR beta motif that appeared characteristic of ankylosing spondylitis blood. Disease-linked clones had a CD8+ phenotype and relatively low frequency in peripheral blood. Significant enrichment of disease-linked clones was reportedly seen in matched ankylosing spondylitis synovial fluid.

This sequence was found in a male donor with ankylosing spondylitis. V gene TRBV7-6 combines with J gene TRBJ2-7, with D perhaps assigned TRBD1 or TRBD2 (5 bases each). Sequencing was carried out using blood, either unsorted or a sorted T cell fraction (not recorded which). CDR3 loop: CASSLGEYEQYF. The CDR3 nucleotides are TGTGCCAGCAGCTTGGGGGAGTACGAGCAGTACTTC.